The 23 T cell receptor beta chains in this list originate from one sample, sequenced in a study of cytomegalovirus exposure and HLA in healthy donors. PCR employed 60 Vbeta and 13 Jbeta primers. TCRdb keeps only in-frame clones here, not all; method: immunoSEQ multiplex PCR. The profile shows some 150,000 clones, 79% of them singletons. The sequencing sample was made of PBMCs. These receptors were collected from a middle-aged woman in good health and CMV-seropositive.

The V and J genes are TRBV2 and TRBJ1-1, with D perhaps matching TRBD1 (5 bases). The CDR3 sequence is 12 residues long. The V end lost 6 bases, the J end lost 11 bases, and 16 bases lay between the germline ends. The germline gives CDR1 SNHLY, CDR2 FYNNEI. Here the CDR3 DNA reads TGTGCCAGCAGCATAGCAGGGTTGGGGGCTTTCTTT. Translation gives CASSIAGLGAFF.

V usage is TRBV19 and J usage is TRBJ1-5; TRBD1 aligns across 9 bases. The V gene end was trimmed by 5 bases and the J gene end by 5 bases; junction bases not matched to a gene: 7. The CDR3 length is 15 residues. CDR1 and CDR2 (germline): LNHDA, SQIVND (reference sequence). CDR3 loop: CASSLDRGKYQPQHF. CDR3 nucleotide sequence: TGTGCCAGTAGTCTCGACAGGGGGAAGTATCAGCCCCAGCATTTT.

CDR3 residues: CASSPIGQGNSPLHF. As DNA, the CDR3 is TGTGCCAGCTCACCTATCGGACAGGGTAATTCACCCCTCCACTTT. The V and J genes are TRBV18 and TRBJ1-6; 8 bases align to TRBD1. Germline V gene sequence: CDR1 KGHSH, CDR2 LQKENI. This CDR3 spans 15 amino acids. V was clipped by 3 bases and J by 6 bases; unmatched bases: 4.

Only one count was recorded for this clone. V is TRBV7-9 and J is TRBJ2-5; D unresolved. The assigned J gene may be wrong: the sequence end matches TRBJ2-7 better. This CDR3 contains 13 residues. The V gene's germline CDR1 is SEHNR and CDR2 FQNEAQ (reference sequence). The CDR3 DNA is TGTGCCAGCACCCCAGGCGCTGACTACGAGCAGTACTTC. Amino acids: CASTPGADYEQYF.

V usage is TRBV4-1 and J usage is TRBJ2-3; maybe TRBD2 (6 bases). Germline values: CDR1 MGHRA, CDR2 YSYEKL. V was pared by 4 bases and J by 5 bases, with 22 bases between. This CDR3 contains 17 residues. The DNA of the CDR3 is TGCGCCAGCAGCCTACGACCGGGACTGGGAGGTTTAGATACGCAGTATTTT. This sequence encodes CASSLRPGLGGLDTQYF.

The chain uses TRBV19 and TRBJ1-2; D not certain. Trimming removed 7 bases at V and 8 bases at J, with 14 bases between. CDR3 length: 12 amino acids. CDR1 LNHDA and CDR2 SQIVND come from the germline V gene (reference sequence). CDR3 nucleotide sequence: TGTGCCAGTACCATAGGAGAAGGAGGCTACACCTTC. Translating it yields CASTIGEGGYTF.

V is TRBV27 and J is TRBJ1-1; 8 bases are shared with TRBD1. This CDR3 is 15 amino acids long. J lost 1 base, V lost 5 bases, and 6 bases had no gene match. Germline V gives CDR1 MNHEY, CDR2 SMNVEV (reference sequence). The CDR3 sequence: CASSGPTGANTEAFF. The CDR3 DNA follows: TGTGCCAGCAGTGGACCGACAGGGGCGAACACTGAAGCTTTCTTT.

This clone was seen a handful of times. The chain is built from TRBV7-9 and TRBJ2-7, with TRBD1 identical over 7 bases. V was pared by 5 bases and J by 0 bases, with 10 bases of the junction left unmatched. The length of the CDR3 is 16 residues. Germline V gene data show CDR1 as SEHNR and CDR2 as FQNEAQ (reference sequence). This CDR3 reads CASSPQTGNDSYEQYF. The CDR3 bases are TGTGCCAGCAGCCCACAGACAGGGAACGACTCCTACGAGCAGTACTTC.

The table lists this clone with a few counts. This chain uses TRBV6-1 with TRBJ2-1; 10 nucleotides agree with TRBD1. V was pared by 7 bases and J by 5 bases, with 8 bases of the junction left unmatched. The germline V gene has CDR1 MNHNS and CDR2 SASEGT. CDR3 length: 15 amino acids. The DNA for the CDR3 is TGTGCCAGCACTGACAGGGGGCGCGGGAACAATGAGCAGTTCTTC. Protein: CASTDRGRGNNEQFF.

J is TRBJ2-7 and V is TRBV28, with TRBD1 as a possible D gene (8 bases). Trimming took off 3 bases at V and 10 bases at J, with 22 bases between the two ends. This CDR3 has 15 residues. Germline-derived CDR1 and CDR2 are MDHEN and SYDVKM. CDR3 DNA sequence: TGTGCCAGCAGTTTGGTTTCGGGACAGGCGGGGGACCAGTACTTC. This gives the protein CASSLVSGQAGDQYF. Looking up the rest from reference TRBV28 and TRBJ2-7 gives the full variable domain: DVKVTQSSRYLVKRTGEKVFLECVQDMDHENMFWYRQDPGLGLRLIYFSYDVKMKEKGDIPEGYSVSREKKERFSLILESASTNQTSMYLCASSLVSGQAGDQYFGPGTRLTVT.

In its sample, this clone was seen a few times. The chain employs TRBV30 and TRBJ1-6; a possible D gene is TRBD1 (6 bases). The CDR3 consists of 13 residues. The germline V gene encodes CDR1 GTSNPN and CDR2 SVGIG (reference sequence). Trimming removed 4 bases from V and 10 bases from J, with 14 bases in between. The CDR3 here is CAWTDSFGSPLHF. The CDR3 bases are TGTGCCTGGACGGACAGTTTTGGGTCACCCCTCCACTTT.

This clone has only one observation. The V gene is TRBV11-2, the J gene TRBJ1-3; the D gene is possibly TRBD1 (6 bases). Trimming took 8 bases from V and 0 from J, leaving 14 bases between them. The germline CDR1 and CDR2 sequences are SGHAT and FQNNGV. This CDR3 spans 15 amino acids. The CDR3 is CASALQGLSGNTIYF. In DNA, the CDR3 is TGTGCCAGCGCATTACAGGGCCTCTCTGGAAACACCATATATTTT.

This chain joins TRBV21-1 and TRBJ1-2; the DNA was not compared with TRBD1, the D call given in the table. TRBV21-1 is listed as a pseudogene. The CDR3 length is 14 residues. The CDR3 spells CASNAAGVFDGYTF. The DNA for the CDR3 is TGTGCCAGCAACGCCGCAGGGGTATTTGATGGCTACACCTTC.

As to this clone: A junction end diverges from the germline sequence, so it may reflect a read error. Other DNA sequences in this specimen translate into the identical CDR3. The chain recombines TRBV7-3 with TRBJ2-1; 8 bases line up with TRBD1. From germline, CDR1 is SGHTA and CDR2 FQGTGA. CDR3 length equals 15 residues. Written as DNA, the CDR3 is TGCGCCAGCAGCGCCTCCGGGACAGGCCACAATGAGCAGTTCTTC. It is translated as CASSASGTGHNEQFF.

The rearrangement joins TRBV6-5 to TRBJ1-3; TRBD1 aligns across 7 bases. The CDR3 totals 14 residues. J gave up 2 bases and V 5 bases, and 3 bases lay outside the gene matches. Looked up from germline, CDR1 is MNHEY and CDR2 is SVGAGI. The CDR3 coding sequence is TGTGCCAGCAGTACAGGGACAGCTGGAAACACCATATATTTT. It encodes CASSTGTAGNTIYF.

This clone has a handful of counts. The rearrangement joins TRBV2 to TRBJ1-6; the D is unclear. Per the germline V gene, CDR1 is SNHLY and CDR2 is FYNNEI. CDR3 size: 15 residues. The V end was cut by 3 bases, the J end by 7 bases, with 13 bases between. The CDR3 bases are TGTGCCAGCAGTGATTTCGAGGCCGGGAATTCACCCCTCCACTTT. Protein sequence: CASSDFEAGNSPLHF.

The CDR3 coding sequence is TGCGCCAGCAGTGAGACAGGGTCTTCCACTGAAGCTTTCTTT. It specifies CASSETGSSTEAFF. The chain couples TRBV5-1 to TRBJ1-1; 7 positions match TRBD1. Germline CDR1 is SGHRS and CDR2 is YFSETQ. The CDR3 extends over 14 amino acids. J was trimmed by 4 bases and V by 5 bases; bases with no gene match: 8.

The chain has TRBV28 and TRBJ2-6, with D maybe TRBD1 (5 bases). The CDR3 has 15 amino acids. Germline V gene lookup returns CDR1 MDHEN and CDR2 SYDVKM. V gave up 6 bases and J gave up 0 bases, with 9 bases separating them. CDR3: CASSLDSSGANVLTF. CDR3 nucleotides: TGTGCCAGCAGCCTTGACAGCTCTGGGGCCAACGTCCTGACTTTC.

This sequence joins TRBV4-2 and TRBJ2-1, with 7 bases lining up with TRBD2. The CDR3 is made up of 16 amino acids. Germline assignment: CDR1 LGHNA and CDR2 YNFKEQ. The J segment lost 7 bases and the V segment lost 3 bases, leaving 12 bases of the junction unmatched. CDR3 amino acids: CASSQLEREPANEQFF. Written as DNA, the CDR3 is TGTGCCAGCAGCCAGCTAGAGCGGGAACCGGCAAATGAGCAGTTCTTC.

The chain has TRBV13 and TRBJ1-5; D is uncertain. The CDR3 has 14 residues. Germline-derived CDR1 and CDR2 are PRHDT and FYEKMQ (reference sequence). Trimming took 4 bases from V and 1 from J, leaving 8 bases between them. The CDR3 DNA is TGTGCCAGCAGCTCCGGGTTAAGCAATCAGCCCCAGCATTTT. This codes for CASSSGLSNQPQHF. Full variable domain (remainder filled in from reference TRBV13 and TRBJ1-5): AAGVIQSPRHLIKEKRETATLKCYPIPRHDTVYWYQQGPGQDPQFLISFYEKMQSDKGSIPDRFSAQQFSDYHSELNMSSLELGDSALYFCASSSGLSNQPQHFGDGTRLSIL.

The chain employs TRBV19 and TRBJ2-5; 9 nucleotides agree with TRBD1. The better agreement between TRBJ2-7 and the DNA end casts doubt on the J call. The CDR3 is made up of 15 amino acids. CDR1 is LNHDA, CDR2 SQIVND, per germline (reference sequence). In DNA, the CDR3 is TGTGCCAGTAGTTCAACAGGGGGCATTGGGTACGAGCAGTACTTC. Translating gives CASSSTGGIGYEQYF.

The CDR3 region is CASSESTGRAYEQYF. The DNA of the CDR3 is TGCGCCAGCAGTGAGTCGACAGGGCGCGCCTACGAGCAGTACTTC. This chain uses TRBV10-1 with TRBJ2-7, with 7 nucleotides matching TRBD1. The CDR3 has 15 residues. V dropped 0 bases and J dropped 2; count of bases not matched to a gene: 4. Germline CDR1 reads WNHNN; CDR2 reads SYGVQD (reference sequence).

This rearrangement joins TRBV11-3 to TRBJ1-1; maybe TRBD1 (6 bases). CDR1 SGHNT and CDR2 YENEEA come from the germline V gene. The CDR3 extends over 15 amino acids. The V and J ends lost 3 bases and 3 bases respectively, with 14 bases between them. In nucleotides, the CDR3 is TGTGCCAGCAGCTTGGGGGGGCGAAAGGACACTGAAGCTTTCTTT. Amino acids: CASSLGGRKDTEAFF.